The sequence of this TCR beta chain was determined in a study of identical twins. CDR1 and CDR2 from the germline V gene are MDHEN and SYDVKM. This CDR3 has 14 residues. V shed 0 bases and J shed 0 bases, with 6 bases lying between them. This clonotype was seen ten or more times. TCRdb recomputed calls from the 5' RACE reads with MiXCR, one row per CDR3 protein. The sample includes some 1,700,000 distinct CDR3 sequences, under 35% seen only once; the top ten take 0.25% to 0.3%. The chain is built from TRBV28 and TRBJ2-7; D possibly corresponds to TRBD1 (6 bases). The receptor comes from a newborn girl in good health. Sample: cord blood. For the CDR3, the DNA is TGTGCCAGCAGTTTATGGGACAGCTCCTACGAGCAGTACTTC. Amino acid sequence: CASSLWDSSYEQYF.